These 21 T cell receptor beta chains share one sample of origin, sequenced in a study of identical twins. One entry per CDR3 protein, called by TCRdb with MiXCR from the 5' RACE reads. The sample has 1,800,000 or so distinct CDR3 sequences; around a third are singletons. The specimen was cord blood. The receptors come from a newborn girl in good health.

J is TRBJ2-3 and V is TRBV18, with TRBD2 identical over 10 bases. The CDR3 runs 16 residues. CDR1 is KGHSH, CDR2 LQKENI, per germline. The V segment lost 5 bases and the J segment 0 bases; nucleotides outside the gene matches: 5. CDR3 sequence reads: CASSTVLAGSTDTQYF. CDR3 nucleotide sequence: TGTGCCAGCTCAACGGTACTAGCGGGGAGCACAGATACGCAGTATTTT.

This chain links TRBV10-3 with TRBJ2-3; TRBD2 aligns across 10 bases. CDR3 size: 16 residues. Trimming cost V 3 bases and J 4 bases; bases outside gene matches: 7. CDR1 and CDR2 from the germline V gene are ENHRY and SYGVKD. CDR3 in DNA: TGTGCCATCAGTGAACCCAGCGGGGGGGGAGCAGATACGCAGTATTTT. It is translated as CAISEPSGGGADTQYF.

This clonotype was detected a few times. The J gene is TRBJ2-3, the V gene TRBV7-2; TRBD2 aligns across 13 bases. Germline assignment: CDR1 SGHTA and CDR2 FQGNSA. V was clipped by 5 bases and J by 5 bases; unmatched bases: 7. The CDR3 loop spans 16 amino acids. The CDR3 DNA reads TGTGCCAGCAGCCCAGGACTAGCGGGAGTAAGAGATACGCAGTATTTT. Protein sequence: CASSPGLAGVRDTQYF.

The rearrangement joins TRBV20-1 to TRBJ1-2; TRBD1 agrees at 7 bases. Germline V gives CDR1 DFQATT, CDR2 SNEGSKA (reference sequence). There are 14 residues in the CDR3. After removal of 6 bases from V and 0 bases from J, the junction contained 7 bases not matched to a gene. CDR3 residues: CSATLTGSNYGYTF. The DNA of the CDR3 is TGCAGTGCAACGTTGACAGGGTCTAACTATGGCTACACCTTC.

The rearrangement links TRBV3-1 to TRBJ2-5; TRBD2 aligns across 7 bases. The CDR3 sequence is 16 residues long. Germline CDR1 is LGHDT and CDR2 is YNNKEL (reference sequence). J gave up 0 bases and V 1 base, and 5 bases lay outside the gene matches. As DNA, the CDR3 is TGTGCCAGCAGCCAAGCTCTAGCGGCGAACCAAGAGACCCAGTACTTC. This encodes CASSQALAANQETQYF.

The V gene is TRBV7-2, the J gene TRBJ2-1, with D possibly TRBD1 on 6 matching bases. Germline CDR1 and CDR2: SGHTA and FQGNSA. CDR3 length: 15 amino acids. The V end was cut by 5 bases, the J end by 1 base, with 12 bases between. The DNA for the CDR3 is TGTGCCAGCAGCACGGACAGCCCATCCTACAATGAGCAGTTCTTC. Residues: CASSTDSPSYNEQFF.

The gene calls are TRBV18 and TRBJ1-4; 11 bases are shared with TRBD1. V was pared by 3 bases and J by 3 bases, with 6 bases of the junction left unmatched. The CDR3 sequence is 17 residues long. The germline V gene has CDR1 KGHSH and CDR2 LQKENI. CDR3 sequence: CASSPDRGRVSNEKLFF. CDR3 nucleotides: TGTGCCAGCTCACCGGACAGGGGGCGCGTATCTAATGAAAAACTGTTTTTT.

This clonotype was recorded at least ten times. The chain carries TRBV29-1 and TRBJ2-3; 9 nucleotides align to TRBD1. The CDR3 extends over 17 amino acids. The trim removed 6 bases at V and 2 bases at J, leaving 15 bases unmatched. Germline CDR1 is SQVTM and CDR2 is ANQGSEA. In DNA form, the CDR3 reads TGCAGCGTCCAGGGACAGGGACAGGGTTTTTCCACAGATACGCAGTATTTT. It translates to CSVQGQGQGFSTDTQYF.

This clonotype has more than one count but fewer than ten. The chain couples TRBV7-9 to TRBJ2-5; D gene uncertain. Between the trimmed V and J ends, which lost 1 base and 5 bases, there was a span of 11 bases. CDR1 SEHNR and CDR2 FQNEAQ come from the germline V gene (reference sequence). There are 14 residues in the CDR3. DNA for the CDR3: TGTGCCAGCAGCTTAGAGGCAGTGAGGGAGACCCAGTACTTC. Protein: CASSLEAVRETQYF.

The chain has TRBV11-2 and TRBJ2-3; no firm D call. The CDR3 runs to 16 residues. Trimming stripped 0 bases from V and 4 bases from J, with 14 bases between. CDR1 SGHAT and CDR2 FQNNGV come from the germline V gene. CDR3 amino acids: CASSLDGRVKADTQYF. The CDR3 DNA reads as TGTGCCAGCAGCTTAGACGGTAGGGTGAAGGCAGATACGCAGTATTTT.

V gene TRBV29-1 combines with J gene TRBJ2-2; D possibly corresponds to TRBD1 (6 bases). Germline values: CDR1 SQVTM, CDR2 ANQGSEA. Trimming took 4 bases from V and 7 from J, leaving 13 bases between them. The CDR3 contains 13 residues. DNA of the CDR3: TGCAGCGTTGTAGCAGGGGCGAGCGGGGAGCTGTTTTTT. Amino acids: CSVVAGASGELFF.

The chain uses TRBV20-1 and TRBJ2-1, with D possibly matching TRBD2 (5 bases). The J call may be in error: the DNA end matches TRBJ2-7 better. Germline CDR1 is DFQATT and CDR2 is SNEGSKA (reference sequence). The CDR3 runs to 13 residues. CDR3 residues: CSARSSSYNEQYF. The DNA of the CDR3 is TGCAGTGCTAGGTCTAGCTCCTACAATGAGCAGTACTTC.

V gene TRBV10-3 combines with J gene TRBJ2-3, with 13 bases that match TRBD2. The ends lost 2 bases at V and 4 bases at J; junction bases unmatched: 6. Germline values: CDR1 ENHRY, CDR2 SYGVKD. The CDR3 loop spans 17 amino acids. CDR3 amino acids: CAISERWTSGGADTQYF. The CDR3 bases are TGTGCCATCAGTGAGCGGTGGACTAGCGGGGGCGCAGATACGCAGTATTTT.

CDR3 amino acids: CASSGGSNGEKLFF. The CDR3 nucleotides read TGTGCCAGCAGCGGGGGTAGTAACGGTGAAAAACTGTTTTTT. This sequence joins TRBV27 and TRBJ1-4, with a weak D call TRBD1 (5 bases). The CDR3 covers 14 residues. V was pared by 6 bases and J by 7 bases, with 15 bases between. Looked up from germline, CDR1 is MNHEY and CDR2 is SMNVEV (reference sequence).

This rearrangement joins TRBV3-1 to TRBJ2-4; 7 bases are a match to TRBD1. This CDR3 has 13 amino acids. Trimming cost V 0 bases and J 15 bases; bases outside gene matches: 8. Germline CDR1 is LGHDT and CDR2 is YNNKEL (reference sequence). CDR3 sequence reads: CASSQEGGYERYF. In DNA, the CDR3 is TGTGCCAGCAGCCAAGAAGGGGGCTACGAGCGGTACTTC.

Only a few counts were recorded for this clonotype. The chain couples TRBV28 to TRBJ2-3; perhaps TRBD2 as D (6 bases). Trimming removed 3 bases from V and 1 base from J, with 11 bases in between. The CDR3 is made up of 15 amino acids. Germline CDR1 MDHEN, CDR2 SYDVKM. The CDR3 sequence: CASSFGGARTDTQYF. The CDR3 DNA is TGTGCCAGCAGTTTCGGCGGGGCACGCACAGATACGCAGTATTTT.

The rearrangement links TRBV10-3 to TRBJ1-1; D is undetermined. The germline V gene has CDR1 ENHRY and CDR2 SYGVKD. The CDR3 consists of 12 residues. V shed 6 bases and J shed 4 bases, with 9 bases lying between them. CDR3 sequence (DNA): TGTGCCATCAGGAAGACGGCCACTGAAGCTTTCTTT. This gives the protein CAIRKTATEAFF.

This chain links TRBV7-9 with TRBJ1-2; the match to TRBD1 covers 9 bases. CDR1 SEHNR and CDR2 FQNEAQ come from the germline V gene (reference sequence). The CDR3 consists of 14 residues. The V gene end was trimmed by 7 bases and the J gene end by 3 bases; junction bases not matched to a gene: 6. CDR3 amino acids: CASTWTGDDYGYTF. The CDR3 DNA reads TGTGCCAGCACCTGGACAGGGGATGACTATGGCTACACCTTC.

This clonotype appeared a few times. This may come from a read error, since a much larger clone is one base off. V usage is TRBV28 and J usage is TRBJ2-7, with 10 bases lining up with TRBD1. This CDR3 contains 15 residues. J lost 3 bases, V lost 4 bases, and 6 bases had no gene match. From germline, CDR1 is MDHEN and CDR2 SYDVKM. CDR3 sequence reads: CASSSTWTGGYEQYF. The CDR3 nucleotides read TGTGCCAGCAGTTCCACCTGGACAGGGGGCTACGAGCAGTACTTC.

The V and J genes are TRBV5-1 and TRBJ1-1, with TRBD1 matching 7 bases. Germline CDR1 and CDR2: SGHRS and YFSETQ. This CDR3 is built from 15 residues. The V segment lost 3 bases and the J segment 1 base; nucleotides outside the gene matches: 6. This chain's CDR3 is CASSSLGQANTEAFF. CDR3 DNA sequence: TGCGCCAGCAGCTCCCTCGGACAGGCGAACACTGAAGCTTTCTTT.

The CDR3 DNA follows: TGTGCCATCAGTGAGACCGGATTCACTGAAGCTTTCTTT. Amino acids: CAISETGFTEAFF. The V call is TRBV10-3, the J call TRBJ1-1; D gene ambiguous. V shed 2 bases and J shed 4 bases, with 8 bases lying between them. Germline V gene lookup returns CDR1 ENHRY and CDR2 SYGVKD. CDR3 length equals 13 residues.